Following are 3 T cell receptor beta chains from one sample sequenced in a study of cytomegalovirus exposure and HLA in healthy donors (dated by TCRdb to 2016 to 2017). Library construction relied on the immunoSEQ multiplex PCR assay. A mixture of 60 forward primers for TCR Vbeta segments and 13 reverse primers for TCR Jbeta segments was used in the multiplex PCR. TCRdb carries this immuneACCESS record with in-frame sequences only. Its versions omit some clonotypes, under half of them owing to an unresolved V gene in the studies checked, with the rest unexplained. The sample's records list around 140,000 clones. Around 2.2% of the sample is taken by the ten largest. The sample taken for sequencing was PBMCs. Receptors were obtained from a woman between 18 and 29 years old in good health and CMV-seronegative.

The rearrangement joins TRBV18 to TRBJ2-1; D possibly corresponds to TRBD2 (6 bases). The CDR3 runs to 13 residues. Germline V gives CDR1 KGHSH, CDR2 LQKENI. The V gene lost 2 bases and the J gene lost 8 bases, with 10 bases spanning the gap. CDR3 nucleotide sequence: TGTGCCAGCTCACCAGCGGGGTTCGATGAGCAGTTCTTC. Its translation: CASSPAGFDEQFF.

The chain recombines TRBV7-2 with TRBJ2-5, with 11 nucleotides matching TRBD2. The CDR3 runs 14 residues. V lost 1 base to trimming and J lost 9 bases; unmatched junction nucleotides: 4. Germline V gene data show CDR1 as SGHTA and CDR2 as FQGNSA. CDR3 DNA sequence: TGTGCCAGCAGCTTAGATGCTAGCGGGAGGTCCCAGTACTTC. Amino acid sequence: CASSLDASGRSQYF.

The rearrangement links TRBV7-9 to TRBJ1-1, with D tentatively TRBD1 (6 bases). V lost 10 bases, J lost 1 base, and 13 bases lay in between. Per germline, CDR1 SEHNR and CDR2 FQNEAQ (reference sequence). This CDR3 is 13 amino acids long. For the CDR3, the DNA is TGTGCCACGCAAGGGGGGGCGAACACTGAAGCTTTCTTT. It specifies CATQGGANTEAFF.